Shown below are 30 T cell receptor beta chains from a single sample sequenced in a study of Ad26.COV2.S vaccination and SARS-CoV-2 variants. Treatment reported: around 19 received Ad26.COV2.S at low or high dose, single or two shots; roughly 5 received placebo; per-sample allocation not given. Material that was analyzed had been drawn on day 63 after the first vaccine or placebo injection. Some clones are missing from TCRdb's copy, which holds only in-frame ones; the method was immunoSEQ multiplex PCR. This sample has under 500,000 clones, with about 92% found just once. Source: peripheral blood, taken in a trial of Ad26.COV2.S vaccine versus placebo. The receptors derive from a person aged 18-65 years who received the Ad26.COV2.S COVID-19 vaccine or a placebo.

The genes are TRBV6-5 and TRBJ1-4; perhaps TRBD1 as D (6 bases). The V end was cut by 8 bases, the J end by 6 bases, with 13 bases between. The CDR3 extends over 13 amino acids. Per germline, CDR1 MNHEY and CDR2 SVGAGI. The CDR3 is CASSSGVYEKLFF. In DNA, the CDR3 is TGTGCCAGCTCTTCAGGGGTATATGAAAAACTGTTTTTT.

J is TRBJ1-2 and V is TRBV3-1 (or the pseudogene TRBV3-2); the D is unclear. In germline, CDR1 is LGHDT, CDR2 YNNKEL (reference sequence). This CDR3 region has 15 residues. V lost 5 bases and J 0 bases, leaving 13 bases between the germline ends. The CDR3 protein is CASSTARPANYGYTF. The CDR3 bases are TGTGCCAGCAGCACCGCCCGACCAGCTAACTATGGCTACACCTTC.

The rearrangement joins TRBV5-1 to TRBJ1-4, with a weak D call TRBD1 (5 bases). This CDR3 is 18 amino acids long. V dropped 0 bases and J dropped 1 base, with 16 bases sitting between them. CDR1 is SGHRS, CDR2 YFSETQ, per germline. DNA of the CDR3: TGCGCCAGCAGCTTGGTTGGCAGGGTTTTAGAAACTAATGAAAAACTGTTTTTT. It codes for CASSLVGRVLETNEKLFF.

This rearrangement joins TRBV10-3 to TRBJ2-5; no firm D call. CDR3 length: 17 residues. V lost 2 bases and J lost 0, with 16 bases in between. Germline V gene data show CDR1 as ENHRY and CDR2 as SYGVKD. The CDR3 sequence is CAISERDGRKNQETQYF. The CDR3 nucleotides read TGTGCCATCAGTGAGAGGGATGGGCGGAAGAACCAAGAGACCCAGTACTTC.

The J gene is TRBJ1-5, the V gene TRBV7-7; D perhaps matches TRBD1 (5 bases). In germline, CDR1 is SSHAT, CDR2 FNYEAQ (reference sequence). Trimming took off 2 bases at V and 1 base at J, with 15 bases between the two ends. CDR3 length equals 17 residues. CDR3 protein: CASSLYGRDLSNQPQHF. The CDR3 nucleotides read TGTGCCAGCAGCTTATACGGCAGGGATCTCAGCAATCAGCCCCAGCATTTT.

This chain uses TRBV6-6 with TRBJ1-1, with D unresolved. The germline V gene has CDR1 MNHNY and CDR2 SVGAGI (reference sequence). Trimming pared 4 bases from V and 2 bases from J, leaving 11 bases between. This CDR3 has 14 residues. CDR3 protein: CASSSWTGNTEAFF. CDR3 sequence (DNA): TGTGCCAGCAGTTCGTGGACCGGTAACACTGAAGCTTTCTTT.

This chain joins TRBV4-1 and TRBJ1-1, with D tentatively TRBD1 (5 bases). The ends were cut back, 2 bases at V and 1 base at J, with 17 bases in the middle. Germline assignment: CDR1 MGHRA and CDR2 YSYEKL. CDR3 length: 17 amino acids. The CDR3 here is CASSQRALRGSNTEAFF. CDR3 DNA sequence: TGCGCCAGCAGCCAAAGAGCCCTGAGGGGATCGAACACTGAAGCTTTCTTT.

The rearrangement joins TRBV7-2 to TRBJ2-7, with D possibly TRBD2 on 5 matching bases. The CDR3 is 13 amino acids. Between the trimmed V and J ends, which lost 1 base and 3 bases, there was a span of 7 bases. The germline V gene encodes CDR1 SGHTA and CDR2 FQGNSA. This CDR3 is CASSLEEDYEQYF. The CDR3 DNA reads TGTGCCAGCAGCTTAGAGGAGGACTACGAGCAGTACTTC.

The chain joins TRBV6-5 to TRBJ1-5; D gene uncertain. The germline CDR1 and CDR2 sequences are MNHEY and SVGAGI. The CDR3 extends over 13 amino acids. The V and J ends lost 2 bases and 5 bases respectively, with 7 bases between them. CDR3 sequence reads: CASSYGVHQPQHF. For the CDR3, the DNA is TGTGCCAGCAGTTACGGGGTCCATCAGCCCCAGCATTTT.

The genes are TRBV6-2 or TRBV6-3 and TRBJ2-7; 8 bases match TRBD1. Trimming took 2 bases from V and 0 from J; bases not matched to a gene: 0. CDR1 and CDR2 from the germline V gene are MNHEY and SVGEGT. The CDR3 has 14 residues. Written as DNA, the CDR3 is TGTGCCAGCAGTTACGGACAGGGCTCCTACGAGCAGTACTTC. This encodes CASSYGQGSYEQYF.

The V and J genes are TRBV27 and TRBJ1-1, with 7 bases identical to TRBD1. Germline V lookup: CDR1 MNHEY, CDR2 SMNVEV (reference sequence). The CDR3 is 15 amino acids. J gave up 5 bases and V 5 bases, and 11 bases lay outside the gene matches. This CDR3 is CASSRKTGSGTEAFF. In nucleotides, the CDR3 is TGTGCCAGCAGTCGTAAGACAGGGAGTGGTACTGAAGCTTTCTTT.

This clone was counted between two and nine times. The chain links TRBV7-9 to TRBJ2-2; D may be TRBD1 (5 bases). From germline, CDR1 is SEHNR and CDR2 FQNEAQ (reference sequence). Trimming pared 0 bases from V and 7 bases from J, leaving 12 bases between. The CDR3 is 15 amino acids. The CDR3 spells CASSLAGQGSGELFF. The CDR3 nucleotides read TGTGCCAGCAGCTTAGCTGGGCAGGGTAGCGGGGAGCTGTTTTTT.

The V and J genes are TRBV6-1 and TRBJ1-2; D is unclear. CDR1 and CDR2 from the germline V gene are MNHNS and SASEGT. With 3 bases removed from V and 4 bases from J, the gap between germline ends came to 15 bases. The CDR3 runs to 15 residues. The chain's CDR3 is CASSDSPPLFYGYTF. CDR3 coding DNA: TGTGCCAGCAGTGACAGTCCCCCTTTATTCTATGGCTACACCTTC.

The chain is built from TRBV27 and TRBJ2-7; TRBD1 matches at 8 bases. The CDR3 totals 14 residues. Germline values: CDR1 MNHEY, CDR2 SMNVEV (reference sequence). Trimming at V came to 5 bases and at J to 2 bases, leaving 5 bases not matched to a gene. The CDR3 region is CASSPTGEAYEQYF. CDR3 in DNA: TGTGCCAGCAGTCCGACAGGGGAGGCCTACGAGCAGTACTTC.

This clone was counted only a few times. The rearrangement links TRBV7-6 to TRBJ2-7, with 16 bases matching TRBD2. The V gene end was trimmed by 5 bases and the J gene end by 7 bases; junction bases not matched to a gene: 8. The CDR3 has 16 amino acids. Germline loops: CDR1 SGHVS, CDR2 FNYEAQ. CDR3 sequence (DNA): TGTGCCAGCAGCCCCGGGACTAGCGGGGGGGCTAGGGAGCAGTACTTC. This codes for CASSPGTSGGAREQYF.

The rearrangement uses TRBV27 and TRBJ1-1, with no clear D. The CDR3 totals 13 residues. CDR1 and CDR2 (germline): MNHEY, SMNVEV (reference sequence). V was trimmed by 3 bases and J by 0 bases, leaving 5 bases between them. For the CDR3, the DNA is TGTGCCAGCAGTTTGTCCCTGAACACTGAAGCTTTCTTT. As protein: CASSLSLNTEAFF.

This clone was counted once. V and J are TRBV11-2 and TRBJ2-1; D gene ambiguous. The germline gives CDR1 SGHAT, CDR2 FQNNGV. V was trimmed by 1 base and J by 6 bases, leaving 4 bases between them. CDR3 length: 12 residues. The DNA for the CDR3 is TGTGCCAGCAGCTTAGGTCGCAATGAGCAGTTCTTC. Protein: CASSLGRNEQFF.

Turning to this clone: Sequence at one end of the junction differs from germline and may be a read error. The chain couples TRBV6-5 to TRBJ2-7; 7 nucleotides match TRBD1. Germline CDR1 reads MNHEY; CDR2 reads SVGAGI. This CDR3 contains 13 residues. CDR3 protein: CASSPHNLPGQHF. The CDR3 DNA reads TGTGCCAGCAGCCCACATAACCTACCGGGACAGCACTTC.

The chain links TRBV19 to TRBJ2-1; D is undetermined. This CDR3 region has 15 residues. CDR1 LNHDA and CDR2 SQIVND come from the germline V gene (reference sequence). Trimming stripped 3 bases from V and 0 bases from J, with 9 bases between. The CDR3 spells CASSIVANSYNEQFF. DNA of the CDR3: TGTGCCAGTAGTATTGTGGCGAACTCCTACAATGAGCAGTTCTTC. Based on the CDR3 plus reference TRBV19 and TRBJ2-1, the full variable domain is DGGITQSPKYLFRKEGQNVTLSCEQNLNHDAMYWYRQDPGQGLRLIYYSQIVNDFQKGDIAEGYSVSREKKESFPLTVTSAQKNPTAFYLCASSIVANSYNEQFFGPGTRLTVL.

This clone has a single count. The DNA for the CDR3 is TGTGCCAGCAGCCCACCAGGGCCAGTCTTATTGAACACTGAAGCTTTCTTT. Translated: CASSPPGPVLLNTEAFF. The rearrangement links TRBV14 to TRBJ1-1; D might be TRBD1 (5 bases). CDR1 is SGHDN, CDR2 FVKESK, per germline. V was trimmed by 4 bases and J by 0 bases, leaving 18 bases between them. This CDR3 has 17 amino acids. Full variable domain (remainder filled in from reference TRBV14 and TRBJ1-1): EAGVTQFPSHSVIEKGQTVTLRCDPISGHDNLYWYRRVMGKEIKFLLHFVKESKQDESGMPNNRFLAERTGGTYSTLKVQPAELEDSGVYFCASSPPGPVLLNTEAFFGQGTRLTVV.

This chain's CDR3 is CATSRDFGGGFDEQFF. The DNA for the CDR3 is TGTGCCACCAGCAGAGATTTCGGCGGGGGGTTTGATGAGCAGTTCTTC. The chain joins TRBV15 to TRBJ2-1, with 8 bases aligning to TRBD2. Germline values: CDR1 LNHNV, CDR2 YYDKDF (reference sequence). The CDR3 runs to 16 residues. J was trimmed by 8 bases and V by 0 bases; bases with no gene match: 9.

A remark on this clone: Other DNA sequences in this sample translate to the same CDR3. V usage is TRBV7-2 and J usage is TRBJ2-3, with no clear D. Trimming took off 5 bases at V and 5 bases at J, with 8 bases between the two ends. The CDR3 extends over 12 amino acids. Germline values: CDR1 SGHTA, CDR2 FQGNSA. DNA of the CDR3: TGTGCCAGCAGCCCGGGTGGAGATACGCAGTATTTT. Translation gives CASSPGGDTQYF.

The chain couples TRBV28 to TRBJ1-5; a possible D gene is TRBD1 (5 bases). CDR3 length equals 15 residues. Germline V gene lookup returns CDR1 MDHEN and CDR2 SYDVKM. Trimming removed 7 bases at V and 0 bases at J, with 13 bases between. The CDR3 loop is CASKVQGVSNQPQHF. The CDR3 DNA is TGTGCCAGCAAAGTCCAGGGCGTTAGCAATCAGCCCCAGCATTTT.

The CDR3 coding sequence is TGCGCCAGCGCACAGGGAACTGAAGCTTTCTTT. Translating it yields CASAQGTEAFF. This chain joins TRBV5-1 and TRBJ1-1, with D possibly TRBD1 on 6 matching bases. CDR1 SGHRS and CDR2 YFSETQ come from the germline V gene. Trimming shortened V by 7 bases and J by 5 bases, and 9 bases separated the two germline ends. This CDR3 region has 11 residues.

The genes are TRBV6-5 and TRBJ1-5; possible D gene TRBD1, 6 bases. The CDR3 covers 15 residues. Germline CDR1 is MNHEY and CDR2 is SVGAGI. Trimming took 5 bases from V and 4 from J, leaving 15 bases between them. CDR3 loop: CASSRTVTSNQPQHF. CDR3 DNA sequence: TGTGCCAGCAGTAGGACAGTCACGTCAAATCAGCCCCAGCATTTT.

V gene TRBV15 combines with J gene TRBJ2-1; 15 bases map to TRBD2. Germline CDR1 reads LNHNV; CDR2 reads YYDKDF (reference sequence). The CDR3 consists of 23 residues. After removal of 1 base from V and 0 bases from J, the junction contained 16 bases not matched to a gene. The CDR3 DNA sequence: TGTGCCACCAGCAGAGCTTCCGGGACTAGCGGGGGGACCGGACCGAGCTCCTACAATGAGCAGTTCTTC. Protein sequence: CATSRASGTSGGTGPSSYNEQFF.

J is TRBJ1-4 and V is TRBV6-5; no definite D call. The length of the CDR3 is 13 residues. Germline V CDR1 and CDR2: MNHEY, SVGAGI. Trimming left V 6 bases short and J 8 bases short, with 13 bases between. The CDR3 region is CASSHGHAEKLFF. The CDR3 DNA is TGTGCCAGCAGCCACGGGCACGCAGAAAAACTGTTTTTT.

The rearrangement joins TRBV27 to TRBJ1-6; D might be TRBD1 (5 bases). V lost 8 bases and J lost 4, with 12 bases in between. CDR3 size: 14 residues. Germline CDR1 reads MNHEY; CDR2 reads SMNVEV (reference sequence). The CDR3 sequence is CASGLGAYNSPLHF. Here the CDR3 DNA reads TGTGCCAGCGGACTCGGGGCATATAATTCACCCCTCCACTTT.

V and J are TRBV5-1 and TRBJ1-3, with D possibly matching TRBD1 (6 bases). Trimming removed 0 bases from V and 0 bases from J, with 13 bases in between. Germline CDR1 is SGHRS and CDR2 is YFSETQ. The CDR3 has 17 residues. CDR3 protein: CASSLGGLRDSGNTIYF. DNA for the CDR3: TGCGCCAGCAGCTTGGGGGGGCTGAGAGACTCTGGAAACACCATATATTTT.

This chain connects TRBV27 to TRBJ1-2; no reliable D call. V lost 6 bases and J lost 0, with 8 bases in between. The CDR3 has 13 amino acids. Germline-derived CDR1 and CDR2 are MNHEY and SMNVEV (reference sequence). CDR3 loop: CASSLSTNYGYTF. The CDR3, as DNA: TGTGCCAGCAGCCTTTCAACTAACTATGGCTACACCTTC.